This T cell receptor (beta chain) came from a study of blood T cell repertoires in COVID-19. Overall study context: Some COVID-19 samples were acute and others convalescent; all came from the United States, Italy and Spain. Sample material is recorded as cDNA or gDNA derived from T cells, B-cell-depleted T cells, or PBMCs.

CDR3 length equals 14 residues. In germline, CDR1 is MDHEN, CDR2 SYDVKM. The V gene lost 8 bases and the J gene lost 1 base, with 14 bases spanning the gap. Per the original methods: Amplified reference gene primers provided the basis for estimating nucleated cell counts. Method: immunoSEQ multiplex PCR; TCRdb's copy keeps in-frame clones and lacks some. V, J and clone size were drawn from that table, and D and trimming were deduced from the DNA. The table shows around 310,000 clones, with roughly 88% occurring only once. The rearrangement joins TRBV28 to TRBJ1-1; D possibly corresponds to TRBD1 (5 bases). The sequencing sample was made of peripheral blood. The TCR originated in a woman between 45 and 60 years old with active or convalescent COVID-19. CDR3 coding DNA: TGTGCCAGCCTTGGGGGGGTACCGAACACTGAAGCTTTCTTT. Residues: CASLGGVPNTEAFF.